Shown below are 14 T cell receptor beta chains from a single sample sequenced in a study of identical twins. TCRdb re-analysed the 5' RACE reads in MiXCR, keeping a single row per CDR3 protein. This table has around 300,000 distinct CDR3 sequences, under 9% appearing once. This sample also appeared in a second study, on yellow fever vaccine responses in identical twins.

The specimen sequenced was memory (CD45RO+) T cells sorted from blood. All receptors come from a woman aged 18 to 35 in good health.

In its sample, this clonotype was seen many times. The rearrangement links TRBV6-6 to TRBJ2-7, with D tentatively TRBD1 (5 bases). CDR3 length equals 13 residues. V dropped 6 bases and J dropped 4 bases, with 13 bases sitting between them. Germline values: CDR1 MNHNY, CDR2 SVGAGI (reference sequence). CDR3 region: CASRGQGAYEQYV. DNA of the CDR3: TGTGCCAGCAGAGGACAAGGTGCTTACGAGCAGTACGTC.

The chain has TRBV6-2 or TRBV6-3 and TRBJ1-2; D is undetermined. The CDR3 is 13 amino acids. Deletions cut 2 bases from V and 3 bases from J, with 7 bases between. CDR1 is MNHEY and CDR2 is SVGEGT in the germline V gene. CDR3 sequence: CASSYVGDYGYTF. CDR3 coding DNA: TGTGCCAGCAGTTACGTGGGAGACTATGGCTACACCTTC.

At least ten counts were recorded for this clonotype. The rearrangement links TRBV29-1 to TRBJ2-3, with 8 bases fitting TRBD2. The CDR3 spans 15 residues. In germline, CDR1 is SQVTM, CDR2 ANQGSEA. The V and J ends lost 0 bases and 8 bases, in that order; junction bases with no gene match: 10. This CDR3 reads CSVEELGGGPRTQYF. The CDR3 bases are TGCAGCGTTGAAGAACTCGGCGGGGGGCCCCGTACGCAGTATTTT.

This clonotype showed up many times. The chain is built from TRBV6-1 and TRBJ2-3, with a possible D match to TRBD1 (6 bases). CDR1 and CDR2 (germline): MNHNS, SASEGT. Trimming stripped 5 bases from V and 6 bases from J, with 12 bases between. The CDR3 totals 13 residues. In nucleotides, the CDR3 is TGTGCCAGCAGTCCCAACAGGGCGGATACGCAGTATTTT. Amino acid sequence: CASSPNRADTQYF.

This clonotype was counted many times. The DNA of the CDR3 is TGCAGTGCTAGAGTGTTAGGGAAGGGTGAGCAGTTCTTC. The encoded protein is CSARVLGKGEQFF. The V and J genes are TRBV20-1 and TRBJ2-1, with D unclear. V lost 1 base and J lost 9, with 13 bases in between. Looked up from germline, CDR1 is DFQATT and CDR2 is SNEGSKA (reference sequence). There are 13 residues in the CDR3.

This clonotype was seen at least ten times. The chain carries TRBV5-1 and TRBJ2-1, with 13 bases identical to TRBD2. Trimming took 4 bases from V and 6 from J; bases not matched to a gene: 4. The CDR3 sequence is 15 residues long. Germline CDR1 is SGHRS and CDR2 is YFSETQ. The CDR3 DNA is TGCGCCAGCAGCGTTACTAGCGGGAGGGCCAATGAGCAGTTCTTC. Its translation: CASSVTSGRANEQFF.

The chain combines TRBV29-1 with TRBJ2-5; D possibly corresponds to TRBD2 (5 bases). Germline CDR1 is SQVTM and CDR2 is ANQGSEA. The CDR3 extends over 12 amino acids. Trimming took off 4 bases at V and 2 bases at J, with 8 bases between the two ends. The CDR3 DNA reads TGCAGCGTTGTCACGGGGCAAGAGACCCAGTACTTC. Translation gives CSVVTGQETQYF.

The rearrangement links TRBV15 to TRBJ2-2; unclear D gene. CDR3 length: 14 residues. Trimming removed 0 bases from V and 5 bases from J, with 7 bases in between. Looked up from germline, CDR1 is LNHNV and CDR2 is YYDKDF (reference sequence). The CDR3 sequence is CATSRDAETGELFF. CDR3 DNA sequence: TGTGCCACCAGCAGAGATGCGGAAACCGGGGAGCTGTTTTTT.

This clonotype was picked up a small number of times. This chain links TRBV20-1 with TRBJ1-6; 12 bases fit TRBD1. J was trimmed by 10 bases and V by 0 bases; bases with no gene match: 4. Germline-derived CDR1 and CDR2 are DFQATT and SNEGSKA (reference sequence). The CDR3 spans 15 residues. The CDR3 loop reads CSAREPGQGASPLHF. DNA of the CDR3: TGCAGTGCTAGAGAACCGGGACAGGGGGCATCACCCCTCCACTTT.

The rearrangement joins TRBV6-1 to TRBJ2-3; D uncertain. The V and J ends lost 7 bases and 2 bases respectively, with 22 bases between them. Germline CDR1 reads MNHNS; CDR2 reads SASEGT. CDR3 length equals 17 residues. The CDR3 sequence is CASTIRSVPTHTDTQYF. The DNA for the CDR3 is TGTGCCAGCACCATAAGAAGTGTCCCGACCCACACAGATACGCAGTATTTT.

This clonotype turned up a few times. The chain recombines TRBV6-2 or TRBV6-3 with TRBJ2-7; TRBD2 might be the D (5 bases). Germline values: CDR1 MNHEY, CDR2 SVGEGT. Trimming took 4 bases from V and 2 from J, leaving 9 bases between them. This CDR3 spans 13 amino acids. CDR3 nucleotide sequence: TGTGCCAGCAGTTCGGACTCACCCTACGAGCAGTACTTC. Encoded protein: CASSSDSPYEQYF.

V and J are TRBV7-9 and TRBJ2-4, with 16 bases lining up with TRBD2. CDR1 SEHNR and CDR2 FQNEAQ come from the germline V gene (reference sequence). The junction had 6 bases not matched to a gene; V was cut back by 5 bases and J by 8 bases. This CDR3 has 16 residues. The CDR3 sequence: CASSRGLAGGRDIQYF. CDR3 DNA sequence: TGTGCCAGCAGCCGGGGACTAGCGGGAGGGCGGGACATTCAGTACTTC.

The chain has TRBV6-5 and TRBJ2-7, with 7 bases matching TRBD2. From germline, CDR1 is MNHEY and CDR2 SVGAGI. V was pared by 0 bases and J by 0 bases, with 5 bases of the junction left unmatched. This CDR3 region has 16 residues. This CDR3 reads CASSYSGGVSSYEQYV. DNA for the CDR3: TGTGCCAGCAGTTACTCGGGGGGGGTTAGCTCCTACGAGCAGTACGTC.

This clonotype was found many times. This chain uses TRBV11-2 with TRBJ1-3; D is possibly TRBD1 (6 bases). Germline values: CDR1 SGHAT, CDR2 FQNNGV. Trimming cost V 5 bases and J 0 bases, with 17 bases left between them. The CDR3 sequence is 17 residues long. This CDR3 is CASSQQGQGASGNTIYF. CDR3 nucleotides: TGTGCCAGCAGCCAACAGGGCCAGGGTGCCTCTGGAAACACCATATATTTT.